The present T cell receptor (beta chain) was sequenced within a study of T cell responses to AZD1222 COVID-19 vaccine. Study-wide results and limits: Unmutated variant regions are reportedly targeted by nearly half of spike-specific TCRs.

Generated by immunoSEQ multiplex PCR, the TCRdb table keeps only in-frame clones and is missing some. The sample carries tens of thousands of clones, 84% recorded once. This clone was counted at least ten times. The antigen is undetermined. Trimming pared 6 bases from V and 1 base from J, leaving 9 bases between. CDR3 length equals 13 residues. Per the germline V gene, CDR1 is LNHDA and CDR2 is SQIVND (reference sequence). The TCR was taken from an adult in good health. The chain carries TRBV19 and TRBJ1-1; unclear D gene. The sample consisted of peripheral blood, taken on day 0 of AZD1222 vaccination. In DNA form, the CDR3 reads TGTGCCAGTAGGCGCGAAGCGAACACTGAAGCTTTCTTT. It yields the protein CASRREANTEAFF.